A single sample is the source of the 32 T cell receptor beta chains below, sequenced in a study of post-analysis software for immune sequencing data (dated by TCRdb to about 2015). The research as a whole found: A handful of TRBV segments, including TRBV5-6, TRBV5-1 and TRBV20-1, were significantly more frequent in patients than controls.

These receptors lack a known antigen. The method was PCR. Reads for this sample came from an Illumina HiSeq 2500. To reduce PCR and sequencing biases, unique molecular identifiers were built into the TCR beta cDNA libraries. The raw public data were reprocessed by TCRdb itself: fastp quality trimming at Q25, MiXCR clonotype calling, in-frame beta chains only. All rows with the same CDR3 protein become a single entry with the most common DNA and genes. The sample profile shows about 540,000 distinct CDR3 sequences; around 34% of them were found once. The ten most abundant clones make up approximately 6% of the sample. Sequenced material: blood. Receptors originate from a girl aged 2-17 years with multiple sclerosis.

This clonotype has a handful of counts. This rearrangement joins TRBV4-1 to TRBJ1-1; the match to TRBD1 covers 7 bases. Trimming removed 0 bases from V and 10 bases from J; junction bases left unmatched: 8. CDR1 is MGHRA and CDR2 is YSYEKL in the germline V gene. This CDR3 contains 14 residues. The CDR3 region has the DNA TGCGCCAGCAGCCAAGAATATAGGGGGCTGGGAGCTTTCTTT. Translation: CASSQEYRGLGAFF.

DNA of the CDR3: TGTGCCAGCAGTTACTCGCCGCAGGGGGCAGATACGCAGTATTTT. Translated, it gives CASSYSPQGADTQYF. The V call is TRBV6-5, the J call TRBJ2-3, with TRBD1 matching 7 bases. V was pared by 0 bases and J by 4 bases, with 4 bases of the junction left unmatched. CDR3 length: 15 amino acids. The germline CDR1 and CDR2 sequences are MNHEY and SVGAGI.

This clonotype was seen only a few times. The chain combines TRBV12-3 or TRBV12-4 with TRBJ1-6; D gene unclear. V was clipped by 3 bases and J by 14 bases, with 8 bases between them. This CDR3 has 11 amino acids. CDR3 DNA: TGTGCCAGCAGTTTGAAACCGGCCCTCCACTTT. It is translated as CASSLKPALHF.

J is TRBJ2-2 and V is TRBV7-8, with TRBD2 as a possible D gene (6 bases). Germline V gene lookup returns CDR1 SGHVS and CDR2 FQNEAQ. This CDR3 contains 16 residues. Trimming removed 5 bases from V and 5 bases from J, with 18 bases in between. CDR3 residues: CASSPEGGAGTGELFF. CDR3 nucleotides: TGTGCCAGCAGCCCGGAAGGAGGGGCCGGGACCGGGGAGCTGTTTTTT.

The CDR3 nucleotides read TGCGCCAGCAGCGGAACCACGCACAATGAGCAGTTCTTC. This encodes CASSGTTHNEQFF. The chain carries TRBV5-1 and TRBJ2-1; D not resolved. The germline V gene has CDR1 SGHRS and CDR2 YFSETQ. Trimming took off 4 bases at V and 5 bases at J, with 10 bases between the two ends. This CDR3 comprises 13 residues.

This clonotype was seen repeatedly, ten times or more. V usage is TRBV10-3 and J usage is TRBJ2-7; D is perhaps TRBD2 (6 bases). Germline loops: CDR1 ENHRY, CDR2 SYGVKD. V was trimmed by 6 bases and J by 1 base, leaving 16 bases between them. CDR3 length: 15 amino acids. The CDR3 sequence: CAISENPGSSYEQYF. For the CDR3, the DNA is TGTGCCATCAGCGAGAATCCCGGGAGTTCCTACGAGCAGTACTTC.

The V call is TRBV24-1, the J call TRBJ2-5; TRBD2 might be the D (5 bases). The ends were cut back, 0 bases at V and 11 bases at J, with 12 bases in the middle. Germline V gives CDR1 KGHDR, CDR2 SFDVKD. The CDR3 has 13 residues. CDR3 in amino acids: CATSDLAVGEQYF. CDR3 DNA: TGTGCCACCAGTGATTTGGCTGTTGGGGAGCAGTACTTC.

This clonotype has just a few counts. The V gene is TRBV4-1, the J gene TRBJ2-1, with TRBD2 matching 9 bases. Unmatched junction bases numbered 7, after V lost 6 bases and J lost 4 bases. The CDR3 runs to 15 residues. Germline CDR1 is MGHRA and CDR2 is YSYEKL. The chain's CDR3 is CASRHSSGGYNEQFF. The CDR3 DNA is TGCGCCAGCAGGCACAGTAGCGGGGGTTACAATGAGCAGTTCTTC.

This clonotype appeared a few times. This rearrangement joins TRBV5-1 to TRBJ2-3, with TRBD2 matching 8 bases. The V segment lost 5 bases and the J segment 6 bases; nucleotides outside the gene matches: 14. Germline-derived CDR1 and CDR2 are SGHRS and YFSETQ. The CDR3 runs to 16 residues. CDR3 region: CASSSERGRITDTQYF. DNA for the CDR3: TGCGCCAGCAGTTCTGAGCGGGGGAGAATCACGGATACGCAGTATTTT.

This sequence joins TRBV20-1 and TRBJ1-6; 10 nucleotides line up with TRBD1. V lost 5 bases and J lost 5; bases outside the gene matches: 15. The CDR3 runs to 18 residues. The germline V gene has CDR1 DFQATT and CDR2 SNEGSKA (reference sequence). For the CDR3, the DNA is TGCAGTGCTCCTACCTGGAGACAGGGGGCATGGGATAATTCACCCCTCCACTTT. Its translation is CSAPTWRQGAWDNSPLHF.

The rearrangement uses TRBV28 and TRBJ1-5, with 7 positions matching TRBD1. The CDR3 covers 17 residues. The germline gives CDR1 MDHEN, CDR2 SYDVKM. Germline trimming cut 5 bases from V and 1 base from J; bases unmatched to any gene: 11. CDR3 DNA sequence: TGTGCCAGCAGTCCAGGGTTACCGGGACAGAGCAATCAGCCCCAGCATTTT. It translates to CASSPGLPGQSNQPQHF.

This clonotype was picked up a small number of times. V is TRBV20-1 and J is TRBJ1-1; D remains unclear. Deletions cut 5 bases from V and 0 bases from J, with 16 bases between. This CDR3 contains 15 residues. The germline V gene encodes CDR1 DFQATT and CDR2 SNEGSKA (reference sequence). CDR3 residues: CSASLSTPMNTEAFF. The CDR3 coding sequence is TGCAGTGCTTCCCTCAGCACCCCTATGAACACTGAAGCTTTCTTT.

The rearrangement uses TRBV20-1 and TRBJ2-2; 8 bases are shared with TRBD1. CDR1 is DFQATT and CDR2 is SNEGSKA in the germline V gene (reference sequence). The CDR3 loop spans 14 amino acids. J was trimmed by 7 bases and V by 5 bases; bases with no gene match: 9. CDR3 bases: TGCAGTGCTCCCGGGACAGGAACGCACGGGGAGCTGTTTTTT. Protein product: CSAPGTGTHGELFF.

This clonotype was counted only a few times. This chain uses TRBV9 with TRBJ2-3; perhaps TRBD1 as D (5 bases). Germline-derived CDR1 and CDR2 are SGDLS and YYNGEE. The V end lost 3 bases, the J end lost 0 bases, and 11 bases lay between the germline ends. The CDR3 has 15 residues. The CDR3, as DNA: TGTGCCAGCAGCGGCTGGGGCCAGAGCACAGATACGCAGTATTTT. This gives the protein CASSGWGQSTDTQYF.

For this clonotype: Germline is not matched at one junction end, which may reflect a read error. V usage is TRBV6-5 and J usage is TRBJ2-7; D gene ambiguous. This CDR3 is built from 13 residues. CDR1 and CDR2 (germline): MNHEY, SVGAGI. The DNA for the CDR3 is TGTGCCTGCAGTTACCACCATTCCTACGAGCAGTACTTC. Translated, it gives CACSYHHSYEQYF.

Regarding this clonotype: The junction does not match germline at one end; this may be a read error. V is TRBV5-1 and J is TRBJ1-2, with TRBD1 matching over 8 bases. Germline V gives CDR1 SGHRS, CDR2 YFSETQ. The CDR3 has 14 residues. The CDR3, as DNA: TGCACCAGCAGCGTCGGACAGGGCGGCTATGGCTACACCTTC. Its protein product is CTSSVGQGGYGYTF.

J is TRBJ1-2 and V is TRBV7-2, with D possibly TRBD1 on 5 matching bases. The germline V and J ends were trimmed by 5 bases and 0 bases, with 10 bases remaining between them. The CDR3 is 14 amino acids. The germline V gene encodes CDR1 SGHTA and CDR2 FQGNSA. CDR3 nucleotides: TGTGCCAGCAGCCAGACAGCCTCTAACTATGGCTACACCTTC. It codes for CASSQTASNYGYTF.

The J gene is TRBJ1-5, the V gene TRBV10-1; 9 bases are a match to TRBD1. The CDR3 extends over 17 amino acids. Germline V gives CDR1 WNHNN, CDR2 SYGVQD (reference sequence). With 7 bases clipped from V and 4 bases from J, the junction kept 14 bases outside the gene matches. The CDR3 here is CASTEPGTGLQNQPQHF. DNA for the CDR3: TGCGCCAGCACAGAACCCGGGACAGGGCTTCAAAATCAGCCCCAGCATTTT.

The V gene is TRBV5-1, the J gene TRBJ2-7, with D possibly TRBD1 on 6 matching bases. With 3 bases removed from V and 2 bases from J, the gap between germline ends came to 21 bases. The germline CDR1 and CDR2 sequences are SGHRS and YFSETQ. CDR3 size: 17 residues. The CDR3 region has the DNA TGCGCCAGCAGCTCACAAATCGGGACACTTAAAACCTACGAGCAGTACTTC. It yields the protein CASSSQIGTLKTYEQYF. The whole variable domain, filled in from reference TRBV5-1 and TRBJ2-7, reads KAGVTQTPRYLIKTRGQQVTLSCSPISGHRSVSWYQQTPGQGLQFLFEYFSETQRNKGNFPGRFSGRQFSNSRSEMNVSTLELGDSALYLCASSSQIGTLKTYEQYFGPGTRLTVT.

This clonotype has a count of ten or more. One end of the junction fails to match germline, which may point to a read error. V is TRBV7-2 and J is TRBJ2-7, with TRBD1 matching 7 bases. The CDR3 length is 14 residues. Germline CDR1 SGHTA, CDR2 FQGNSA. The CDR3 DNA sequence: TGCGCCAGCAGCTTAGGGGGCAGCGCCTACGAGCAGTACTTC. Its protein is CASSLGGSAYEQYF.

This clonotype has just a few counts. This chain uses TRBV7-8 with TRBJ2-3; a weak D match, TRBD1 (6 bases). Germline V CDR1 and CDR2: SGHVS, FQNEAQ. CDR3 length: 16 amino acids. Between the trimmed V and J ends, which lost 5 bases and 0 bases, there was a span of 15 bases. CDR3 in amino acids: CASSRDLGASTDTQYF. CDR3 DNA sequence: TGTGCCAGCAGCAGGGACCTGGGGGCGAGCACAGATACGCAGTATTTT.

The V and J genes are TRBV20-1 and TRBJ1-5; D perhaps matches TRBD1 (6 bases). The germline gives CDR1 DFQATT, CDR2 SNEGSKA (reference sequence). Trimming cost V 7 bases and J 3 bases, with 13 bases left between them. The CDR3 sequence is 13 residues long. CDR3 in amino acids: CSGGGGHNQPQHF. CDR3 coding DNA: TGCAGTGGTGGCGGGGGGCACAATCAGCCCCAGCATTTT.

The chain links TRBV20-1 to TRBJ2-5, with D perhaps matching TRBD1 or TRBD2 (5 bases each). The CDR3 consists of 15 residues. CDR1 DFQATT and CDR2 SNEGSKA come from the germline V gene (reference sequence). Trimming took off 6 bases at V and 5 bases at J, with 22 bases between the two ends. CDR3 sequence reads: CSAPIPGTQQETQYF. CDR3 sequence (DNA): TGCAGTGCACCCATCCCCGGGACCCAACAGGAGACCCAGTACTTC.

This clonotype was seen repeatedly, ten times or more. V gene TRBV7-6 combines with J gene TRBJ2-1, with TRBD1 matching over 7 bases. CDR3 length equals 12 residues. V shed 5 bases and J 10 bases; nucleotides not matched to a gene: 5. The germline gives CDR1 SGHVS, CDR2 FNYEAQ. The CDR3, as DNA: TGTGCCAGCAGCGCCTACAGGGGCGAGCAGTTCTTC. It codes for CASSAYRGEQFF.

Points on this clonotype: This may come from a read error, since a much larger clone is one base off. The chain is built from TRBV15 and TRBJ2-7, with D unresolved. Judging by the DNA end, TRBJ2-5 fits better; the J call may be wrong. Germline CDR1 reads LNHNV; CDR2 reads YYDKDF (reference sequence). CDR3 size: 15 residues. The CDR3, as DNA: TGTGCCACCAGCAGAGATCCGCTCGGCGAAGAGACCCAGTACTTC. It specifies CATSRDPLGEETQYF.

This sequence joins TRBV20-1 and TRBJ1-3; D call uncertain. This CDR3 comprises 12 residues. Between the trimmed V and J ends, which lost 6 bases and 0 bases, there was a span of 6 bases. From germline, CDR1 is DFQATT and CDR2 SNEGSKA (reference sequence). The CDR3 reads CSAGSSGNTIYF. CDR3 DNA sequence: TGCAGTGCAGGCAGCTCTGGAAACACCATATATTTT.

The table lists this clonotype with a few counts. The V and J genes are TRBV27 and TRBJ2-1; 10 bases match TRBD2. Germline V gives CDR1 MNHEY, CDR2 SMNVEV (reference sequence). V lost 6 bases and J lost 1; bases outside the gene matches: 3. This CDR3 comprises 15 residues. The CDR3 DNA is TGTGCCAGCAGACTAGCGGGGCTTTCCTACAATGAGCAGTTCTTC. Translating it yields CASRLAGLSYNEQFF.

The CDR3 DNA reads as TGTGCCAGCAGCTTCACGGGGGCTGGGACCCAGTACTTC. Translation gives CASSFTGAGTQYF. The chain employs TRBV11-2 and TRBJ2-5, with D tentatively TRBD1 or TRBD2 (6 bases each). V lost 3 bases, J lost 7 bases, and 12 bases lay in between. Germline CDR1 and CDR2: SGHAT and FQNNGV. The CDR3 consists of 13 residues.

About this clonotype: One end of the junction is discordant with germline, which a read error may explain. The chain recombines TRBV7-7 with TRBJ2-5; tentative D call: TRBD1 (5 bases). The CDR3 is 13 residues long. The germline V gene encodes CDR1 SSHAT and CDR2 FNYEAQ (reference sequence). The CDR3 spells CASSLAQAAEQYF. DNA of the CDR3: TGTGCTAGCAGCTTAGCACAGGCGGCGGAACAGTACTTC.

The rearrangement links TRBV5-1 to TRBJ2-3; 7 positions agree with TRBD2. This CDR3 has 16 residues. V dropped 0 bases and J dropped 0; count of bases not matched to a gene: 4. CDR1 and CDR2 from the germline V gene are SGHRS and YFSETQ. CDR3 amino acids: CASSLVASGSTDTQYF. In nucleotides, the CDR3 is TGCGCCAGCAGCTTGGTCGCTAGCGGCAGCACAGATACGCAGTATTTT.

The genes are TRBV5-6 and TRBJ1-2; D is perhaps TRBD1 (5 bases). Trimming stripped 1 base from V and 8 bases from J, with 9 bases between. The CDR3 totals 12 residues. Germline V gene sequence: CDR1 SGHDT, CDR2 YYEEEE. The CDR3 nucleotides read TGTGCCAGCAGCTTGCAGGGTGCCGGCTACACCTTC. It is translated as CASSLQGAGYTF. The variable domain in full, completed from reference TRBV5-6 and TRBJ1-2, reads DAGVTQSPTHLIKTRGQQVTLRCSPKSGHDTVSWYQQALGQGPQFIFQYYEEEERQRGNFPDRFSGHQFPNYSSELNVNALLLGDSALYLCASSLQGAGYTFGSGTRLTVV.

The rearrangement joins TRBV5-5 to TRBJ1-2, with D unclear. The V end was cut by 6 bases, the J end by 2 bases, with 11 bases between. This CDR3 has 13 amino acids. The V gene's germline CDR1 is SGHKS and CDR2 YYEKEE (reference sequence). This CDR3 is CASNLQENYGYTF. CDR3 coding DNA: TGTGCCAGCAACCTTCAGGAGAACTATGGCTACACCTTC. Looking up the rest from reference TRBV5-5 and TRBJ1-2 gives the full variable domain: DAGVTQSPTHLIKTRGQQVTLRCSPISGHKSVSWYQQVLGQGPQFIFQYYEKEERGRGNFPDRFSARQFPNYSSELNVNALLLGDSALYLCASNLQENYGYTFGSGTRLTVV.